This T cell receptor (beta chain) originates from a study of blood T cell repertoires in COVID-19. Study in general: Acute and convalescent COVID-19 samples came from the United States, Italy and Spain. The cDNA or gDNA used as material had been derived from T cells, B-cell-depleted T cells, or PBMCs.

The authors' processing: Reference gene primer amplification gave estimated nucleated cell counts. TCRdb keeps only in-frame clones here, not all; method: immunoSEQ multiplex PCR. That table supplies the V and J calls and clone size; D and trimming were determined from the DNA. This table holds fewer than 120,000 clones, approximately 82% found once. V dropped 3 bases and J dropped 3; count of bases not matched to a gene: 4. CDR3 length: 14 amino acids. From germline, CDR1 is SGDLS and CDR2 YYNGEE. Sequencing was done on a sample of peripheral blood. The TCR comes from a woman of 80 years or more with acute or convalescent COVID-19. The chain uses TRBV9 and TRBJ2-7; 9 bases are shared with TRBD1. CDR3 sequence: CASSAPGQGYEQYF. The CDR3 DNA sequence: TGTGCCAGCAGCGCCCCGGGACAGGGCTACGAGCAGTACTTC. Drawing the rest from reference TRBV9 and TRBJ2-7, the complete variable domain is DSGVTQTPKHLITATGQRVTLRCSPRSGDLSVYWYQQSLDQGLQFLIQYYNGEERAKGNILERFSAQQFPDLHSELNLSSLELGDSALYFCASSAPGQGYEQYFGPGTRLTVT.